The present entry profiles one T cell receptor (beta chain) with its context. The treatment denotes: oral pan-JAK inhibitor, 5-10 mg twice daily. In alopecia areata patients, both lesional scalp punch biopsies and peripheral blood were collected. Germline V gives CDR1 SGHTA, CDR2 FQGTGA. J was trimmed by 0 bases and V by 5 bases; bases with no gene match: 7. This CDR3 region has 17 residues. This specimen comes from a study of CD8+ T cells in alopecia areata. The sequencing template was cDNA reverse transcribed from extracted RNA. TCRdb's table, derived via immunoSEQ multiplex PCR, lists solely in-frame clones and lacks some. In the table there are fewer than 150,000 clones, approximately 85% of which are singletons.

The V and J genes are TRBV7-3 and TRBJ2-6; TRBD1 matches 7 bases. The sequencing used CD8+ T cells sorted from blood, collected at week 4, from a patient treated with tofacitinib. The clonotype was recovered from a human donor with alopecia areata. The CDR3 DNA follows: TGTGCCAGCAGCCGGACAGGACCTGGCTCTGGGGCCAACGTCCTGACTTTC. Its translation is CASSRTGPGSGANVLTF.